The clone carrying this TCR beta chain appeared once. The data originate from a study of blood T cell repertoires in COVID-19. The V and J ends lost 5 bases and 0 bases respectively, with 14 bases between them. The CDR3 has 15 amino acids. The germline CDR1 and CDR2 sequences are MNHEY and SMNVEV (reference sequence). Original data processing: Nucleated cell number was recorded as an estimate derived from reference gene primer amplification. Sequencing was performed with immunoSEQ multiplex PCR; in TCRdb, only in-frame clones are kept and a portion is missing. The DNA was the basis for D and trimming; V, J and clone size are from that table. The sample shows 240,000 or so clones, 86% of them seen only once.

The source is a man older than 75 with acute or convalescent COVID-19. The chain is built from TRBV27 and TRBJ2-7; D may be TRBD1 (5 bases). The sample consisted of peripheral blood. CDR3 nucleotides: TGTGCCAGCAGTCTAGACAGCTATAGCTCCTACGAGCAGTACTTC. It is translated as CASSLDSYSSYEQYF.